The present T cell receptor beta chain was sequenced within a study of shared clonotypes between healthy human individuals. Study results and caveats: Limitation of the genetic and exposure-history diversity represented came from the few donors. Some clonotypes were shared by all four sorted-subset donors, while others were not shared. The non-shared ones had lower generation probabilities than the shared ones.

Every one of the donors was a Caucasian adult that lived in Nashville, Tennessee. Comments on this clone: The antigen remains undetermined.

TCRdb's copy holds only in-frame clones and misses some; the assay was immunoSEQ multiplex PCR. The sample has roughly 2.6 million clones; approximately 94% are singletons. The origin of this receptor is a man younger than 35 in good health. Sequenced input: naive CD4+ T cells sorted from blood. As to subset: CD45RA+ positively selected.

CDR3 residues: CASTLAGRDRVLNTEAFF. CDR3 DNA sequence: TGTGCCAGCACTCTAGCGGGCAGGGACAGAGTCCTGAACACTGAAGCTTTCTTT. This chain joins TRBV7-9 and TRBJ1-1; 7 bases line up with TRBD1. The germline V gene encodes CDR1 SEHNR and CDR2 FQNEAQ (reference sequence). After removal of 7 bases from V and 0 bases from J, the junction contained 17 bases not matched to a gene. The CDR3 has 18 residues.